This TCR beta chain is from a study of identifying expanded T cells in peripheral blood. Healthy donors had no documented immune events, such as infections, while sampled. CDR1 is SGHVS and CDR2 is FNYEAQ in the germline V gene. The ends were cut back, 1 base at V and 7 bases at J, with 14 bases in the middle. This CDR3 contains 16 residues. Produced via immunoSEQ multiplex PCR; TCRdb's table is partial and in-frame only. The repertoire holds some 120,000 clones, with 84% as singletons. Sequenced: blood. The rearrangement links TRBV7-6 to TRBJ1-6; a possible D gene is TRBD1 (6 bases). The TCR comes from a person aged 18 to 70 in good health. DNA for the CDR3: TGTGCCAGCAGCTTAGACCTTGCGCAGGGGAATTCACCCCTCCACTTT. Translated, it gives CASSLDLAQGNSPLHF.